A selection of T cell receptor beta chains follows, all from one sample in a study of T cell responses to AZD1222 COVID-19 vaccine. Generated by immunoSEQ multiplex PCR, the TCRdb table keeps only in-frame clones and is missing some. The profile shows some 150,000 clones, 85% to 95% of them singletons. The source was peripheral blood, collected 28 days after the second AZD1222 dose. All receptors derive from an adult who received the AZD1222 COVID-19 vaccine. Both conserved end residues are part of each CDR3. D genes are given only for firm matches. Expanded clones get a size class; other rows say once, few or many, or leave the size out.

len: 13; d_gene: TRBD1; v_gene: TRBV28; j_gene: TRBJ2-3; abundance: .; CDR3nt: TGTGCCAGCAGGACAGGGGGCGCAGATACGCAGTATTTT; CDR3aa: CASRTGGADTQYF
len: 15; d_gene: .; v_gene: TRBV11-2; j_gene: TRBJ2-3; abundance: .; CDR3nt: TGTGCCAGCAGCTTAGAATACTTCAGCGTCGATACGCAGTATTTT; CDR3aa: CASSLEYFSVDTQYF
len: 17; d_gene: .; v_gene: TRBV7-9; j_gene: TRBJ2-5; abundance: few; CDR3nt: TGTGCCAGCAGCTCCCCCTTGCGGGCCTCCGGTCCAGAGACCCAGTACTTC; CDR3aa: CASSSPLRASGPETQYF
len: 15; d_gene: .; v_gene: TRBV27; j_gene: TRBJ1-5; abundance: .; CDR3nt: TGTGCCAGCAGCCCCCCCGGGGCGGCCCTCTCGGCCCAGCATTTT; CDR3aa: CASSPPGAALSAQHF
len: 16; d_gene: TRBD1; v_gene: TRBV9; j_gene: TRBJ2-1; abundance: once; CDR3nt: TGTGCCAGCAGCGCCGGGACAGGGTTGGGATACAATGAGCAGTTCTTC; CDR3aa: CASSAGTGLGYNEQFF
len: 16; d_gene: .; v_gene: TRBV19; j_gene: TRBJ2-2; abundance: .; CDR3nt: TGTGCCAGTAGTAGTCTCCTCGCCTGGGGGACCGGGGAGCTGTTTTTT; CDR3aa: CASSSLLAWGTGELFF
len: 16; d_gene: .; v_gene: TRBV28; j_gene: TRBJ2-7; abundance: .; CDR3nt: TGTGCCAGCAGCCTACCCGCGACTAGTATCTCCTACGAGCAGTACTTC; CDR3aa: CASSLPATSISYEQYF
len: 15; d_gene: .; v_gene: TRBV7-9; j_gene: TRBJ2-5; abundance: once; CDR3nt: TGTGCCAGCAGCCAAGACCTAGGGCGAGGAGAGACCCAGTACTTC; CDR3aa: CASSQDLGRGETQYF
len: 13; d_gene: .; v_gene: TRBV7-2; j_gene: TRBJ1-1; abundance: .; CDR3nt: TGTGCCAGCAGCTTGGGGATGAACACTGAAGCTTTCTTT; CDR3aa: CASSLGMNTEAFF
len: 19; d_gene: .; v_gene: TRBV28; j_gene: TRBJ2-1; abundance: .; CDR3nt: TGTGCCAGCAGCCTCGCAGAAGGGGGTAGCGGGTCCCGCTACAATGAGCAGTTCTTC; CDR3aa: CASSLAEGGSGSRYNEQFF
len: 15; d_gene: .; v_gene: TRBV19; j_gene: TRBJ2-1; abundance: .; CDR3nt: TGTGCCAGTAGTATTTGGCAGGCAACCTACAATGAGCAGTTCTTC; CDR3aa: CASSIWQATYNEQFF
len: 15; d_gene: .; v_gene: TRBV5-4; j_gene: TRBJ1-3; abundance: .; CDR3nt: TGTGCCAGCAGCTTGGAAGGGAACCGTGGAAACACCATATATTTT; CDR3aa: CASSLEGNRGNTIYF
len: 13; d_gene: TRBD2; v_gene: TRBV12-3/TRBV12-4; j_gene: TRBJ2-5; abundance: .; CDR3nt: TGTGCCAGCAGGGTAGCGGGAGGGGAGACCCAGTACTTC; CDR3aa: CASRVAGGETQYF
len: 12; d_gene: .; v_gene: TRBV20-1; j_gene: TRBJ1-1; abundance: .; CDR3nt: TGCAGTGCTAGTAACCAGAACACTGAAGCTTTCTTT; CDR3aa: CSASNQNTEAFF
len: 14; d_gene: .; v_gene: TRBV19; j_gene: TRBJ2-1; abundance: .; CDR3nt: TGTGCCAGCCAAGCGACAGGTTCCCTCAATGAGCAGTTCTTC; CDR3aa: CASQATGSLNEQFF
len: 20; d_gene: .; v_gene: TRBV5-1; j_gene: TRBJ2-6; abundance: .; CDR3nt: TGCGCCAGCAGCTTTAGACCAAGGACAGGGAGGGACTCTGGGGCCAACGTCCTGACTTTC; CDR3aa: CASSFRPRTGRDSGANVLTF
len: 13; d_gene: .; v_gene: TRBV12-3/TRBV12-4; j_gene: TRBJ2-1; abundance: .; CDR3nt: TGTGCCGATAGAGGAGGCACCTACAATGAGCAGTTCTTC; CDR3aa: CADRGGTYNEQFF
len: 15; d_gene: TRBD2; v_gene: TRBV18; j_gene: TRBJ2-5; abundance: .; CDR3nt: TGTGCCAGCTCACCACCGCGGGGGGGCCAAGAGACCCAGTACTTC; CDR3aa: CASSPPRGGQETQYF
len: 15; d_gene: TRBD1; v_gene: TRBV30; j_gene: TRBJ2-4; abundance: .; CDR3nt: TGTGCCTGGAGTGTAGGGGGCGGAGCCAAAAACATTCAGTACTTC; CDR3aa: CAWSVGGGAKNIQYF
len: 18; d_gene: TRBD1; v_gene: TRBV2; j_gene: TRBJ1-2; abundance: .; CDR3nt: TGTGCCAGCAGTGAAAGTTCACCCCACAGGGGACGGAACTATGGCTACACCTTC; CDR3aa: CASSESSPHRGRNYGYTF
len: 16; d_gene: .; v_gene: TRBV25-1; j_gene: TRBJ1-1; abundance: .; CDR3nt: TGTGCCAGCAGTGAATTAGGCAGGGGAATGAACACTGAAGCTTTCTTT; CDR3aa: CASSELGRGMNTEAFF
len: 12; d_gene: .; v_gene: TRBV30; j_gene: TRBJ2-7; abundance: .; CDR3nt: TGTGCCTGGAGCGTAGGGGGCTACGAGCAGTACTTC; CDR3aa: CAWSVGGYEQYF
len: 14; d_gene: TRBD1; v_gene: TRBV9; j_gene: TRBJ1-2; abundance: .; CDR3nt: TGTGCCAGCAGCGCGACAGGGTGGGACTATGGCTACACCTTC; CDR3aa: CASSATGWDYGYTF
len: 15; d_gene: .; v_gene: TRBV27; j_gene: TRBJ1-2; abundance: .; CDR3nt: TGTGCCAGCAGCCCGGGGTGGGACGATATCTATGGCTACACCTTC; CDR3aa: CASSPGWDDIYGYTF
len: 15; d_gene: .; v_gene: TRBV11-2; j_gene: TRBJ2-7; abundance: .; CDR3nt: TGTGCCAGCAGCTTAAGTTTTATGTCAGAGTACGAGCAGTACTTC; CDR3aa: CASSLSFMSEYEQYF
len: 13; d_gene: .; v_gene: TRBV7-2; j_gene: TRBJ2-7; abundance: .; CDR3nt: TGTGCCAGCAGCTTAGGGACTAACTACGAGCAGTACTTC; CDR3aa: CASSLGTNYEQYF
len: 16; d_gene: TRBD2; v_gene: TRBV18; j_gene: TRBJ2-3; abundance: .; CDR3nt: TGTGCCAGCTCACCACCCTCTAGCGGCTTCACAGATACGCAGTATTTT; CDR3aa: CASSPPSSGFTDTQYF
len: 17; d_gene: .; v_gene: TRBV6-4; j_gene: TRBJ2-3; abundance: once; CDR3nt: TGTGCCAGCAGTGACTCGGCTAGCTCCCTTAGCACAGATACGCAGTATTTT; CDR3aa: CASSDSASSLSTDTQYF
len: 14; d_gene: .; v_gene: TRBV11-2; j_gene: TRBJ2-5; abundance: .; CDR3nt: TGTGCCAGCAGCTTAGGCCGCGGATGGGAGACCCAGTACTTC; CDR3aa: CASSLGRGWETQYF
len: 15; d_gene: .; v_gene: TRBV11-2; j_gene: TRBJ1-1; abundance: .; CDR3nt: TGTGCCAGCAGCTTATTTGGGGCGGGAGACACTGAAGCTTTCTTT; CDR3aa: CASSLFGAGDTEAFF
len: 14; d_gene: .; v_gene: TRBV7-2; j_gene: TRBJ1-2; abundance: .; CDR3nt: TGTGCCAGCAGCTTAGGTTTGGGGAACTATGGCTACACCTTC; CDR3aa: CASSLGLGNYGYTF
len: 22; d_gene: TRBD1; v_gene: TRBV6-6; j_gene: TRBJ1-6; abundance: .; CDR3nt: TGTGCCAGCAGTCCCCGACCGTCGAGTGACAGGGGTGAAAGCTCCTATAATTCACCCCTCCACTTT; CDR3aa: CASSPRPSSDRGESSYNSPLHF
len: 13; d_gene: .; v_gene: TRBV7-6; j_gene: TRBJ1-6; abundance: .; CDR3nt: TGTGCCAGCAGCCCGGGGCCAAATTCACCCCTCCACTTT; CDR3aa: CASSPGPNSPLHF
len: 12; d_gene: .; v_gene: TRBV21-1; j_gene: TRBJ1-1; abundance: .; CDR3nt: TGTGCCAGCGGAGGATCGAACACTGAAGCTTTCTTT; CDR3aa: CASGGSNTEAFF
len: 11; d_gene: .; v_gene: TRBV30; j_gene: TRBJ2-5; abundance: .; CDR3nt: TGTGCCTGGAGTGTAACCGAGACCCAGTACTTC; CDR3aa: CAWSVTETQYF
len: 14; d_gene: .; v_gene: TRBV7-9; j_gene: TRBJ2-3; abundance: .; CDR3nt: TGTGCCAGCAGCTTTTTCGGGGTTACAGATACGCAGTATTTT; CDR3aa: CASSFFGVTDTQYF
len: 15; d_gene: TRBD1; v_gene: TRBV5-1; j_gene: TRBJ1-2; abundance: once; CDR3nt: TGCGCCAGCAGCCTGGTGGGGACAGGGATTGATGGCTACACCTTC; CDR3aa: CASSLVGTGIDGYTF
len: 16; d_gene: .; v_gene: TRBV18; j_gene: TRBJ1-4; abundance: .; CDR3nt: TGTGCCAGCTCACCTGTAATGGCCGCCATAAATGAAAAACTGTTTTTT; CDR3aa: CASSPVMAAINEKLFF
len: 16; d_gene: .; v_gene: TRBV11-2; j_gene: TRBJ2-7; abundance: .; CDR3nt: TGTGCCAGCAGCTTAGAGTTTGACCGGAGGGCCTACGAGCAGTACTTC; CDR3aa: CASSLEFDRRAYEQYF
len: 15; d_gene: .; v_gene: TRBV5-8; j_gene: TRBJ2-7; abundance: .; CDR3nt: TGTGCCAGCAGCTTGGTATCGACCAGCTCCTACGAGCAGTACTTC; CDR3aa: CASSLVSTSSYEQYF
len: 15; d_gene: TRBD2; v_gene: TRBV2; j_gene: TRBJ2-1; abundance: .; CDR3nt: TGTGCCAGCACCACTCAGTCGGGAGGATGGAATGAGCAGTTCTTC; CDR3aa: CASTTQSGGWNEQFF
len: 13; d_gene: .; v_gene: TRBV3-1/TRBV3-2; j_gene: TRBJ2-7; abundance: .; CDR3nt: TGTGCCAGCAGCCTACACAGTACCTACGAGCAGTACTTC; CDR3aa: CASSLHSTYEQYF